This TCR beta chain was retrieved from a study of shared clonotypes between healthy human individuals. With respect to this clone: One end of the junction varies from germline; a read error may be responsible. The sample contains more than one DNA sequence encoding this CDR3.

CDR1 SNHLY and CDR2 FYNNEI come from the germline V gene. This CDR3 is built from 16 residues. The method was immunoSEQ multiplex PCR; TCRdb's version includes in-frame clones alone and lacks a portion of them. The data show approximately 440,000 clones, with roughly three quarters seen just once and approximately 12% held by the top ten. The V gene is TRBV2, the J gene TRBJ2-2; TRBD1 agrees at 10 bases. The clonotype comes from a woman in her 40s in good health. Some clones in this sample may be carry-over from other donors' samples. Sequenced: PBMCs. Here the CDR3 reads CASSGTGVGLTGELSF. CDR3 nucleotide sequence: TGTGCAAGCTCCGGGACAGGGGTCGGTCTCACCGGGGAGCTGTCTTTT.